Detailed here is one T cell receptor (beta chain). Its specificity is not known. The sample originates from a study of T-cell memory formation after mild COVID-19. Study observations and caveats: Pre-infection memory harbored some responding clones, suggesting cross-reactive memory joined. Confirmation of SARS-CoV-2 specificity was lacking for second-wave clones peaking day 37. The CD4+ clones that contracted clustered mainly within CM and EM, and the CD8+ clones concentrated in EMRA.

The CDR3 covers 16 residues. With 0 bases clipped from V and 7 bases from J, the junction kept 11 bases outside the gene matches. Germline assignment: CDR1 SGHRS and CDR2 YFSETQ. TCRdb re-called the 5' RACE reads through MiXCR, storing one row per CDR3 protein. The table has some 600,000 distinct CDR3 sequences, roughly 17% seen once. V usage is TRBV5-1 and J usage is TRBJ1-2; 8 positions match TRBD1. Sequenced sample: PBMCs or a T cell subset sorted from them (not recorded which). This clonotype was obtained from an adult woman who had mild COVID-19 (a few samples of this study predate the infection). Cell type and time point are not known. The CDR3 sequence: CASSLDFTQGEVGYTF. In DNA, the CDR3 is TGCGCCAGCAGCTTGGATTTTACACAGGGGGAGGTTGGCTACACCTTC.